This T cell receptor (beta chain) was found in a study of blood T cell repertoires in COVID-19. The repertoire was sequenced with immunoSEQ multiplex PCR; TCRdb's copy has only in-frame clones and lacks some. The repertoire holds under 150,000 clones, approximately 85% seen once, with about 6.1% in the top ten. Germline CDR1 and CDR2: LNHDA and SQIVND (reference sequence). The CDR3 length is 18 residues. V trimming: 6 bases; J trimming: 4 bases; junction bases outside the gene matches: 20. This rearrangement joins TRBV19 to TRBJ2-7, with 8 bases that match TRBD1. The TCR originated in a woman aged 55 to 70 with COVID-19, enrolled during active disease. The sequenced sample consisted of peripheral blood. CDR3 loop: CASRPTGAGGWGPYEQYF. As DNA, the CDR3 is TGTGCCAGTAGGCCAACTGGGGCAGGGGGCTGGGGCCCTTACGAGCAGTACTTC.